This T cell receptor beta chain was recovered during a study of blood T cell repertoires in COVID-19. Study information: The United States, Italy and Spain provided the acute and convalescent COVID-19 samples. PBMCs, B-cell-depleted T cells, or T cells provided the cDNA or gDNA that made up the material.

Original methodology: Researchers report that nucleated cell counts were estimated from reference gene primer amplification. The protocol was immunoSEQ multiplex PCR, while the TCRdb copy is restricted to in-frame clones and leaves out a portion. That table is the source of V, J and clone size, and D and trimming were worked out from the DNA. There are approximately 150,000 clones in the sample; around 82% occur only once, and about 15% lies in the top ten. The CDR3 loop spans 11 amino acids. The TCR comes from a human donor with acute or convalescent COVID-19. The donor label of this sample is uncertain. The chain has TRBV12-3 or TRBV12-4 and TRBJ1-1; maybe TRBD1 (5 bases). Sequencing used peripheral blood. CDR3 in amino acids: CSVQANTEAFF. CDR3 coding DNA: TGTTCGGTACAGGCGAACACTGAAGCTTTCTTT.